This paragraph reports one T cell receptor beta chain. Its antigen target is currently unknown. It has no much larger one-base neighbor in the sample; base qualities were not kept. The germline V gene supplies CDR1 MRHNA and CDR2 SNTAGT. The CDR3 covers 14 residues, taking in both the cysteine and the phenylalanine. Just the 42-base CDR3 DNA is kept, in frame starting at base 1. V is trimmed back by 3 bases and J by 9 bases, and the junction contains 5 bases that no gene match accounts for. This entry comes from a study of CD8 T cells in ankylosing spondylitis (dated by TCRdb to about 2017). Turning to the overall study: The study set out to find disease-linked TCR variants by profiling T cell receptor beta repertoires in ankylosing spondylitis patients and healthy donors. The full study cohort was made up of over 20 ankylosing spondylitis patients and 108 healthy donors. Peripheral blood was sampled, and synovial fluid was also collected from ankylosing spondylitis patients. Study-level results and caveats: Some motif variants had previously been reported in the synovial fluid and blood of reactive arthritis patients, which suggests shared mechanisms of disease initiation. A TCR beta motif made up of seven or eight highly homologous amino acid variants appeared to be characteristic of blood from ankylosing spondylitis patients. A CD8+ phenotype was shown by the disease-linked clones, which were found at relatively low frequencies in peripheral blood. The disease-linked clones were reported to be significantly enriched in matched synovial fluid samples from ankylosing spondylitis patients.

This sample was sequenced with an Illumina HiSeq 2500. Quantitative 5'-RACE with molecular barcodes was used to prepare TCR beta libraries. Per the authors' processing: A new computational method, built on a probabilistic model of VDJ rearrangement, was used to identify disease-linked TCR variants. The raw public reads went through TCRdb reprocessing: fastp at Q25, MiXCR clone calling, in-frame beta chains kept. Here each entry gathers all rows of one CDR3 protein and keeps the most common genes and DNA. These V and J calls rely on TCRdb rather than the paper's analysis. Recorded for this sample are about 390,000 distinct CDR3 sequences; 20% to 25% of them occurred a single time. The top ten clonotypes cover about 15% of the sample.

This sequence was found in a male donor with ankylosing spondylitis. The sample taken for sequencing was blood, either unsorted or a sorted T cell fraction (not recorded which). Recombination connected TRBV6-4 to TRBJ2-1; 10 central bases correspond to TRBD1. The DNA is as follows: TGTGCCAGCAGTGAACAGGGGACAGGGGTTGAGCAGTTCTTC. Its translation reads: CASSEQGTGVEQFF.